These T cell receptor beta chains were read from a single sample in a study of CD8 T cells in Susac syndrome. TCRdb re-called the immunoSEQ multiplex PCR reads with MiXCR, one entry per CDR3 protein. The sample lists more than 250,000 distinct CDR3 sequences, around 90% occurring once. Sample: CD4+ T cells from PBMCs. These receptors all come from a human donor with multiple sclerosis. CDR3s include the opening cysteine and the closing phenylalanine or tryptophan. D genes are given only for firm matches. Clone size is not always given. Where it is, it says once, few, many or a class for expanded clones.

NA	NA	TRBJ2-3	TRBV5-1	CASSLGDIRPTDTQYF	TGCGCCAGCAGCCTAGGGGATATCCGTCCCACAGATACGCAGTATTTT
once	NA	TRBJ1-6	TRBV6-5	CASRAPGRRNSPLHF	TGTGCCAGCAGGGCCCCGGGACGGAGGAATTCACCCCTCCACTTT
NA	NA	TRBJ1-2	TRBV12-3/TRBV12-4	CASSLRGSYGYTF	TGTGCCAGCAGTTTGCGGGGAAGCTATGGCTACACCTTC
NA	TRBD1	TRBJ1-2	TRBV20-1	CSARDRGQGGPLNYGYTF	TGCAGTGCTAGAGACCGAGGGCAGGGGGGGCCCCTCAACTATGGCTACACCTTC
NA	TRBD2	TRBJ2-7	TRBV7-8	CASGAGVRHEQYF	TGTGCCAGTGGAGCGGGAGTACGCCACGAGCAGTACTTC
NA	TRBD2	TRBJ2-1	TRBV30	CAWSWLAGGLDEQFF	TGTGCCTGGAGTTGGCTAGCGGGAGGGTTGGATGAGCAGTTCTTC
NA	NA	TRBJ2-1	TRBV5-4	CASSWTRGEQFF	TGTGCCAGCAGCTGGACTCGGGGTGAGCAGTTCTTC
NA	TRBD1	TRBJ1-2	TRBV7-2	CASSLPTDRGISNYGYTF	TGTGCCAGCAGCTTACCAACGGACAGGGGAATTTCTAACTATGGCTACACCTTC
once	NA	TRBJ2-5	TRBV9	CASSVGTVQETQYF	TGTGCCAGCAGCGTAGGGACAGTGCAAGAGACCCAGTACTTC
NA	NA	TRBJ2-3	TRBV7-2	CASSSERDTQYF	TGTGCCAGCAGCTCCGAGAGAGATACGCAGTATTTT
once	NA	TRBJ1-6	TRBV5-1	CASSLDSLRVSPLHF	TGCGCCAGCAGCTTGGATAGCCTCCGGGTCTCACCCCTCCACTTT
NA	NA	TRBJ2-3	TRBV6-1	CASSDQDTQYF	TGTGCCAGCAGTGACCAGGATACGCAGTATTTT
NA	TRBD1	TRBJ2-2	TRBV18	CASSPISTGGSTGELFF	TGTGCCAGCTCACCCATCTCGACAGGGGGATCCACCGGGGAGCTGTTTTTT
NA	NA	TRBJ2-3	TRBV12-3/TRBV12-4	CASSRFGGRSDTQYF	TGTGCCAGCAGCAGATTTGGAGGACGCTCAGATACGCAGTATTTT
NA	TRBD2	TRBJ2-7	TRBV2	CASSEGPSGRERLDYEQYF	TGTGCCAGCAGTGAAGGACCTAGCGGGAGAGAACGGTTGGACTACGAGCAGTACTTC
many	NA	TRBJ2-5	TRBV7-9	CASSLAGETQYF	TGTGCCAGCAGCTTAGCGGGAGAGACCCAGTACTTC
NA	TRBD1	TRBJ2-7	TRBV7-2	CASSLRGQDYEQYF	TGTGCCAGCAGTCTCAGGGGGCAGGATTACGAGCAGTACTTC
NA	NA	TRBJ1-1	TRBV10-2	CASSPRDLGMNTEAFF	TGCGCCAGCAGTCCGAGGGACCTAGGAATGAACACTGAAGCTTTCTTT
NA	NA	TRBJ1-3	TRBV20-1	CSAASSGNTIYF	TGCAGTGCAGCCAGCTCTGGAAACACCATATATTTT
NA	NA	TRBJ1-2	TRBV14	CASSQASGLDGYTF	TGTGCCAGCAGCCAAGCCTCAGGGTTGGATGGCTACACCTTC
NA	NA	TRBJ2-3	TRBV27	CASSSMGQYTQYF	TGTGCCAGCAGTTCGATGGGACAATATACGCAGTATTTT
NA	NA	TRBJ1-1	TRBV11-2	CASSLDSEAFF	TGTGCCAGCAGCTTGGACAGTGAAGCTTTCTTT
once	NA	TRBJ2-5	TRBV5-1	CASSLAPIEETQYF	TGCGCCAGCAGCTTGGCACCTATAGAAGAGACCCAGTACTTC
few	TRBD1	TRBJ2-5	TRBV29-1	CSAEGQGVGTQYF	TGCAGCGCCGAGGGACAGGGTGTTGGGACCCAGTACTTC
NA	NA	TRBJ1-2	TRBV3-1	CASSQGGGYTF	TGTGCCAGCAGCCAAGGGGGCGGCTACACCTTC
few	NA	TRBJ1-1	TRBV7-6	CASSLQGYTEAFF	TGTGCCAGCAGCTTACAGGGGTACACTGAAGCTTTCTTT
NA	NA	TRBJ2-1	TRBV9	CASSVGSRPSIDEQFF	TGTGCCAGCAGCGTAGGATCCCGTCCTAGCATTGATGAGCAGTTCTTC
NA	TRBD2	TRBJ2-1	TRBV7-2	CASSPGTSGSRGNEQFF	TGTGCCAGCAGCCCCGGGACTAGCGGGAGTCGTGGAAATGAGCAGTTCTTC
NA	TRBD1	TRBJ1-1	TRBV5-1	CASSWRTGETEAFF	TGCGCCAGCAGCTGGAGGACAGGCGAGACTGAAGCTTTCTTT
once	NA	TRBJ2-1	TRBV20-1	CSARDQNDFAEQFF	TGCAGTGCTAGAGATCAAAACGACTTCGCTGAGCAGTTCTTC
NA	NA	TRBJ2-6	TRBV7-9	CASSRTGVATGANVLTF	TGTGCCAGCAGCCGTACGGGGGTAGCGACTGGGGCCAACGTCCTGACTTTC
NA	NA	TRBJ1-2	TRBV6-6	CASTIRGRINYGYTF	TGTGCCAGCACCATAAGAGGACGGATTAACTATGGCTACACCTTC
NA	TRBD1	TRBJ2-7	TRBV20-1	CSAGGGQGEAHEQYF	TGCAGTGCGGGCGGAGGACAGGGGGAGGCCCACGAGCAGTACTTC
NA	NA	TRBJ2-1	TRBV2	CASSEGELVGLGFF	TGTGCCAGCAGTGAAGGGGAGCTGGTGGGTTTGGGGTTCTTC
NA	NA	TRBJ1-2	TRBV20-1	CSADVGGAAYGYTF	TGCAGTGCCGATGTCGGGGGAGCTGCCTATGGCTACACCTTC
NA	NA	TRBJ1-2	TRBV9	CASSADGVGYTF	TGTGCCAGCAGCGCCGACGGGGTTGGCTACACCTTC
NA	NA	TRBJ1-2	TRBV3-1	CASSPTGARGYTF	TGTGCCAGCAGCCCCACCGGGGCGCGTGGCTACACCTTC
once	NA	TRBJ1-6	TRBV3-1	CASSQGRNSPLHF	TGTGCCAGCAGCCAGGGGCGGAATTCACCCCTCCACTTT
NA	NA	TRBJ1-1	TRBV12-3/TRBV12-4	CASSRTDYTEAFF	TGTGCCAGCAGTCGGACGGATTACACTGAAGCTTTCTTT
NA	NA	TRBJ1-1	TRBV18	CASSPEVRGDTEAFF	TGTGCCAGCTCACCAGAAGTCCGAGGAGATACTGAAGCTTTCTTT
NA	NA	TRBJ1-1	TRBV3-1	CASSQGGTNTEAFF	TGTGCCAGCAGCCAAGGTGGGACGAACACTGAAGCTTTCTTT
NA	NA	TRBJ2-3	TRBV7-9	CASSPRFRTDTQYF	TGTGCCAGCAGCCCGCGTTTTAGGACAGATACGCAGTATTTT
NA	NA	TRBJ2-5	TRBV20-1	CSASPTAVETQYF	TGCAGTGCTAGCCCAACCGCTGTAGAGACCCAGTACTTC
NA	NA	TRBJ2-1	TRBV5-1	CASSPGLDRYNEQFF	TGCGCCAGCAGCCCAGGACTCGACAGATACAATGAGCAGTTCTTC
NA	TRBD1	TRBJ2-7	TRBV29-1	CSAADSPSGGQYF	TGCAGCGCTGCCGACAGTCCCTCAGGGGGGCAGTACTTC
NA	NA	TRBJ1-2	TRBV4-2	CASSQASWGNYGYTF	TGTGCCAGCAGCCAGGCCTCTTGGGGGAACTATGGCTACACCTTC
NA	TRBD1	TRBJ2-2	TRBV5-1	CASSTPRDRVNTGELFF	TGCGCCAGCAGCACCCCCCGGGACAGGGTTAACACCGGGGAGCTGTTTTTT
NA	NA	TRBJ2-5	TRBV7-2	CASSFLAEETQYF	TGTGCCAGCAGCTTCCTAGCAGAAGAGACCCAGTACTTC
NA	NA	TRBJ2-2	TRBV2	CASSEALSHTGELFF	TGTGCCAGCAGTGAAGCGCTTAGTCACACCGGGGAGCTGTTTTTT
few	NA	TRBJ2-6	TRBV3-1	CASSQGINVLTF	TGTGCCAGCAGCCAAGGTATCAACGTCCTGACTTTC
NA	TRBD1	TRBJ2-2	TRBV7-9	CASSLTGGRTGELFF	TGTGCCAGCAGTCTTACAGGGGGCCGCACCGGGGAGCTGTTTTTT
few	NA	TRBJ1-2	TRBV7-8	CASSFRDGNYGYTF	TGTGCCAGCAGCTTTAGGGATGGAAATTATGGCTACACCTTC
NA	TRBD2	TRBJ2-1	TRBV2	CASRIRPGLGPYEQFF	TGTGCCAGCCGAATTCGACCGGGACTAGGACCCTATGAGCAGTTCTTC
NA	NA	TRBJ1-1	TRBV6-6	CASRRIRVDPEAFF	TGTGCCAGCAGAAGGATCAGGGTGGACCCTGAAGCTTTCTTT
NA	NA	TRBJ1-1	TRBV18	CASSPNRAEAFF	TGTGCCAGCTCACCCAACAGGGCTGAAGCTTTCTTT
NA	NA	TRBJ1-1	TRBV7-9	CASSLDGPAANTEAFF	TGTGCCAGCAGCTTAGACGGCCCAGCGGCGAACACTGAAGCTTTCTTT